These 5 T cell receptor beta chains were sequenced from one sample in a study of blood T cell repertoires in COVID-19. Using immunoSEQ multiplex PCR, the repertoire was profiled, and TCRdb retains in-frame clones only, with some absent. The data contain under 45,000 clones, over 60% of them singletons. The source material was peripheral blood. The source of these receptors is a woman in her seventies with acute or convalescent COVID-19.

This chain connects TRBV29-1 to TRBJ1-2, with 11 bases aligning to TRBD1. The CDR3 is 14 residues long. The ends lost 5 bases at V and 6 bases at J; junction bases unmatched: 8. Germline values: CDR1 SQVTM, CDR2 ANQGSEA. CDR3 loop: CSVIAGTGGDGYTF. DNA for the CDR3: TGCAGCGTTATAGCCGGGACAGGGGGTGATGGCTACACCTTC.

The chain carries TRBV28 and TRBJ1-4; no clear D gene. This CDR3 contains 13 residues. Germline V gene data show CDR1 as MDHEN and CDR2 as SYDVKM. V gave up 6 bases and J gave up 5 bases, with 10 bases separating them. In DNA form, the CDR3 reads TGTGCCAGCAGAGCGGACCCGAATGAAAAACTGTTTTTT. Its protein is CASRADPNEKLFF.

This clone was detected a few times. This chain uses TRBV5-6 with TRBJ2-7; D is undetermined. Germline V gene data show CDR1 as SGHDT and CDR2 as YYEEEE. The CDR3 has 13 residues. V lost 3 bases to trimming and J lost 6 bases, with 13 bases between them. This CDR3 is CASSSQVRLEQYF. The CDR3 DNA is TGTGCCAGCAGCTCGCAGGTGCGTCTCGAGCAGTACTTC.

This clone was seen only a few times. The gene calls are TRBV27 and TRBJ1-1; a possible D gene is TRBD1 (5 bases). Germline values: CDR1 MNHEY, CDR2 SMNVEV (reference sequence). The germline V and J ends were trimmed by 4 bases and 3 bases, with 15 bases remaining between them. The CDR3 runs 15 residues. The chain's CDR3 is CASSYAHRGYTEAFF. The CDR3 nucleotides read TGTGCCAGCAGTTACGCCCACCGGGGGTACACTGAAGCTTTCTTT.

The chain carries TRBV7-2 and TRBJ2-1, with D perhaps matching TRBD2 (6 bases). Trimming removed 1 base at V and 0 bases at J, with 7 bases between. In germline, CDR1 is SGHTA, CDR2 FQGNSA. The CDR3 covers 15 residues. This CDR3 reads CASSLGRGSYNEQFF. CDR3 DNA sequence: TGTGCCAGCAGCTTAGGGAGGGGCTCCTACAATGAGCAGTTCTTC.